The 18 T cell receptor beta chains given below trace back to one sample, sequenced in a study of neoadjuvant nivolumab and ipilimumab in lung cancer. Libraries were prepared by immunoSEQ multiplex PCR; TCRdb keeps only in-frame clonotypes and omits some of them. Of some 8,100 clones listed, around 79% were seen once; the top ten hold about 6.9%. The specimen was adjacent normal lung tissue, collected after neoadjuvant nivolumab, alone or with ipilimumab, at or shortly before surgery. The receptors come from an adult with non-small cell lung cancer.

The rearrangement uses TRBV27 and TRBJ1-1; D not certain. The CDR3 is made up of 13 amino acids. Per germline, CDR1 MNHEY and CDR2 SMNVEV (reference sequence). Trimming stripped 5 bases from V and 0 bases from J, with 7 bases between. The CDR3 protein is CASSLSLNTEAFF. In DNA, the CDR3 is TGTGCCAGCAGTCTCTCATTGAACACTGAAGCTTTCTTT.

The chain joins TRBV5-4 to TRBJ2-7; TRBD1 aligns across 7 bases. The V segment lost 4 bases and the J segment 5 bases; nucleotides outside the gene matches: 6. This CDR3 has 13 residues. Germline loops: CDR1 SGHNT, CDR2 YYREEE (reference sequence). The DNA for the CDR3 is TGTGCCAGCAGCCTAACAGGGGACCACGAGCAGTACTTC. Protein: CASSLTGDHEQYF.

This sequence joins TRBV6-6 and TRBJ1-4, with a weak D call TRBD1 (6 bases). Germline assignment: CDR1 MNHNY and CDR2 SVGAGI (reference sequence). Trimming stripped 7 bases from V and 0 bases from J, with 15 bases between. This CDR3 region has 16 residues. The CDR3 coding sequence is TGTGCCAGCATTGACGGGACATTCGCAACTAATGAAAAACTGTTTTTT. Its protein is CASIDGTFATNEKLFF.

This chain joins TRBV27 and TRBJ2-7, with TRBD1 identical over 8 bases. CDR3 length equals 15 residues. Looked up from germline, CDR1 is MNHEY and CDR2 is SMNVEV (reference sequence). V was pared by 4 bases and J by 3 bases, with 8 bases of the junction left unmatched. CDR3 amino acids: CASSSGQGHNYEQYF. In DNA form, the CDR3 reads TGTGCCAGCAGTTCCGGACAGGGACACAACTACGAGCAGTACTTC.

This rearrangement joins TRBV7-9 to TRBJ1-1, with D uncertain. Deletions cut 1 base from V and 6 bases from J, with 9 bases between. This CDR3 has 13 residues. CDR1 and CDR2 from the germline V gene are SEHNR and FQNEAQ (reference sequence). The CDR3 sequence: CASSLGGRAEAFF. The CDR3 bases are TGTGCCAGCAGCTTAGGTGGGAGGGCTGAAGCTTTCTTT.

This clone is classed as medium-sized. The CDR3 here is CAISDPTGLAGGNYNEQFF. The CDR3 coding sequence is TGTGCCATCAGTGACCCAACTGGACTAGCGGGGGGCAACTACAATGAGCAGTTCTTC. The chain is built from TRBV10-3 and TRBJ2-1; 14 bases agree with TRBD2. The junction had 10 bases not matched to a gene; V was cut back by 3 bases and J by 3 bases. Germline assignment: CDR1 ENHRY and CDR2 SYGVKD. The CDR3 is 19 amino acids.

CDR3 DNA: TGCGCCAGCGCCGTATCCGCACATCTCAACAATTCACCCCTCCACTTT. This codes for CASAVSAHLNNSPLHF. V usage is TRBV5-1 and J usage is TRBJ1-6; D gene unclear. Deletions cut 7 bases from V and 7 bases from J, with 21 bases between. The CDR3 has 16 amino acids. Germline V gives CDR1 SGHRS, CDR2 YFSETQ.

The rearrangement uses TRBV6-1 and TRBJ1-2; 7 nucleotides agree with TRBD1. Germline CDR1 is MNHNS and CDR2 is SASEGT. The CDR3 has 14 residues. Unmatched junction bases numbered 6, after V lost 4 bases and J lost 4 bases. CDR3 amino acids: CASSGRGPSYGYTF. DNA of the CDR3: TGTGCCAGCAGTGGGAGGGGGCCTAGCTATGGCTACACCTTC.

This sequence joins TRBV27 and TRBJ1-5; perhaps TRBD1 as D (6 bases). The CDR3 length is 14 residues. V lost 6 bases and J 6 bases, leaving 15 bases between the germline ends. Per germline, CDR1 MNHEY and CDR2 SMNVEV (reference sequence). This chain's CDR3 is CASSPTGGRQPQHF. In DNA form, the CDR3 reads TGTGCCAGCAGCCCCACCGGGGGGCGTCAGCCCCAGCATTTT.

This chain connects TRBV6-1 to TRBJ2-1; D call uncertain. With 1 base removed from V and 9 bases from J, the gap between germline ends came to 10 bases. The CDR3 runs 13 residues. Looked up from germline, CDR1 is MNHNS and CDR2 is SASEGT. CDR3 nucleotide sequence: TGTGCCAGCAGTGAAGGATGGGTTGGTGAGCAGTTCTTC. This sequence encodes CASSEGWVGEQFF.

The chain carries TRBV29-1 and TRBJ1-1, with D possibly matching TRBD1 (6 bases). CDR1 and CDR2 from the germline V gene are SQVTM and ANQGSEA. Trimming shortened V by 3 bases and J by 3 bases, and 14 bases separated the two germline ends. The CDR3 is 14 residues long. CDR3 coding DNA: TGCAGCGTTGACCCCCAAGGGGGGGACACTGAAGCTTTCTTT. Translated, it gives CSVDPQGGDTEAFF.

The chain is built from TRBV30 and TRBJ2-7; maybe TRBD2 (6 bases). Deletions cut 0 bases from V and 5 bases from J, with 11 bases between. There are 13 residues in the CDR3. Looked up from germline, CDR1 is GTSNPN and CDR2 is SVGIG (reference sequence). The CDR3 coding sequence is TGTGCCTGGAGTGTCGCGGGATATAACGAGCAGTACTTC. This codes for CAWSVAGYNEQYF.

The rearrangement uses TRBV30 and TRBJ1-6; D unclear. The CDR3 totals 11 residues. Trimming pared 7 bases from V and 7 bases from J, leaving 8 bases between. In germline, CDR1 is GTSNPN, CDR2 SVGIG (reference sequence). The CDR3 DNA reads TGTGCCTCCCAAAGAAATTCACCCCTCCACTTT. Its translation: CASQRNSPLHF.

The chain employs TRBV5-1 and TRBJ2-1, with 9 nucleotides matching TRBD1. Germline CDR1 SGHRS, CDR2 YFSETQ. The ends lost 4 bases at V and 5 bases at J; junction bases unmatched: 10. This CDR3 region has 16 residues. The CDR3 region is CASSHKGTGRNNEQFF. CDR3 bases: TGCGCCAGCAGCCACAAAGGGACAGGGAGGAACAATGAGCAGTTCTTC.

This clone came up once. The CDR3 DNA reads TGTGCCAGCAGCTTGGAAGTGTTGAACACCGGGGAGCTGTTTTTT. Translation: CASSLEVLNTGELFF. The chain carries TRBV5-8 and TRBJ2-2; no reliable D call. Looked up from germline, CDR1 is SGHTS and CDR2 is YDEGEE. The germline V and J ends were trimmed by 0 bases and 1 base, with 7 bases remaining between them. The CDR3 totals 15 residues.

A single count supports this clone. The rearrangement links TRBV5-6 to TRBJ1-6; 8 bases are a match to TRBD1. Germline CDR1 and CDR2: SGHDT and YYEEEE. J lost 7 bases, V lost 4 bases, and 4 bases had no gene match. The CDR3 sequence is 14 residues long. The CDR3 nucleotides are TGTGCCAGCAGCGTTAACAGGGGGAATTCACCCCTCCACTTT. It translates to CASSVNRGNSPLHF.

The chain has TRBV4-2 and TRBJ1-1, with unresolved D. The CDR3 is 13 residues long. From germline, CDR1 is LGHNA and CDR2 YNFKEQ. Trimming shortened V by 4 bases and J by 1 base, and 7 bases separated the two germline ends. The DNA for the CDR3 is TGTGCCAGCAGCCTCACAAAGAACACTGAAGCTTTCTTT. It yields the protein CASSLTKNTEAFF.

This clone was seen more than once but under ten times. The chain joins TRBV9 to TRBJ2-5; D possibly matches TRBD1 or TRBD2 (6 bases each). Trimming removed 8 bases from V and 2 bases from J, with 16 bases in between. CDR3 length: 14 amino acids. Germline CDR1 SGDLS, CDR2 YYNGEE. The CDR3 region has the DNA TGTGCCAGTAAAAGGGGGGACTCACAAGAGACCCAGTACTTC. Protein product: CASKRGDSQETQYF.